This TCR beta chain emerged from a study of CD8+ T cells in alopecia areata. Background on the study: Female C3H/HeJ mice aged about 6-10 weeks were given skin from C3H/HeJ graft donors, 6-12 months old, that had spontaneous alopecia.

Note on this clone: The antigen is not known. Germline and genes: mouse. The CDR3 end lies 3 residues beyond the end of the read and is filled in from the germline J gene.

CD4, CD8alpha, NKG2D, NKG2ACE and other markers guided sorting of pooled cutaneous lymph node cells. Reverse transcription of extracted RNA yielded cDNA, which provided the sequencing template. Some clones are missing from TCRdb's copy, which holds only in-frame ones; the method was immunoSEQ multiplex PCR. The sample was found to contain approximately 280,000 clones, and every one recurs. Trimming shortened V by 0 bases and J by 4 bases, and 10 bases separated the two germline ends. Germline values: CDR1 GKSSPN, CDR2 SITVG. The CDR3 is made up of 15 amino acids. Whole-study findings and limits: Lesional tissue from the scalp (especially in alopecia totalis/universalis) showed higher clonality than normal scalp. Compared with mice, patients displayed less clear TCR sharing, possibly for HLA-related reasons.

The sample consisted of CD4+ T cells sorted from a lymph node. This TCR derives from a C3H/HeJ mouse with alopecia areata. Strain haplotype at MHC: H2-k. J is TRBJ1-6 and V is TRBV31; TRBD1 is a possible D gene (6 bases). TRBJ1-6 is an ORF for which the function is uncertain. CDR3 protein: CAWSLSRGYNSPLYF. The part of the CDR3 DNA that was read is TGTGCCTGGAGTCTATCTAGGGGGTATAATTCGCCC.